Below, 22 T cell receptor beta chains from the same sample are listed, as sequenced in a study of blood T cell repertoires in COVID-19. Clones were read by immunoSEQ multiplex PCR, and TCRdb kept only the in-frame ones, dropping some. Found here are 300,000 or so clones, around 85% of them singletons; the top ten hold approximately 4%. The sample taken for sequencing was PBMCs or T cells enriched from blood (not recorded which). All receptors come from a woman aged 35 to 49 with acute COVID-19.

V gene TRBV3-1 (or the pseudogene TRBV3-2) combines with J gene TRBJ2-1; no clear D gene. CDR3 length: 13 amino acids. The germline V gene encodes CDR1 LGHDT and CDR2 YNNKEL (reference sequence). V lost 4 bases, J lost 6 bases, and 10 bases lay in between. In DNA form, the CDR3 reads TGTGCCAGCAGCCCCGAAACCGGCAATGAGCAGTTCTTC. Its protein product is CASSPETGNEQFF.

V gene TRBV10-3 combines with J gene TRBJ2-6; D gene ambiguous. The CDR3 totals 15 residues. Per germline, CDR1 ENHRY and CDR2 SYGVKD. V was pared by 1 base and J by 0 bases, with 4 bases between. CDR3 region: CAISEWASGANVLTF. CDR3 coding DNA: TGTGCCATCAGTGAGTGGGCCTCTGGGGCCAACGTCCTGACTTTC.

This sequence joins TRBV28 and TRBJ1-4; D is perhaps TRBD1 (5 bases). The V end was cut by 5 bases, the J end by 8 bases, with 12 bases between. The CDR3 length is 13 residues. Germline assignment: CDR1 MDHEN and CDR2 SYDVKM. The CDR3 here is CASSGAGREKLFF. In DNA, the CDR3 is TGTGCCAGCAGTGGTGCAGGGAGGGAAAAACTGTTTTTT. Full variable domain (remainder filled in from reference TRBV28 and TRBJ1-4): DVKVTQSSRYLVKRTGEKVFLECVQDMDHENMFWYRQDPGLGLRLIYFSYDVKMKEKGDIPEGYSVSREKKERFSLILESASTNQTSMYLCASSGAGREKLFFGSGTQLSVL.

In nucleotides, the CDR3 is TGTGCCAGCAGCTTAGCAGACAGGGTGATCGGGGAGCTGTTTTTT. It specifies CASSLADRVIGELFF. This chain connects TRBV7-6 to TRBJ2-2, with 7 bases that match TRBD1. Trimming cost V 0 bases and J 7 bases; bases outside gene matches: 5. Germline assignment: CDR1 SGHVS and CDR2 FNYEAQ. CDR3 length: 15 amino acids.

The chain employs TRBV11-2 and TRBJ1-1, with 7 bases lining up with TRBD1. Germline V gene lookup returns CDR1 SGHAT and CDR2 FQNNGV. V shed 7 bases, J shed 9 bases, and the junction held 8 bases outside the gene matches. The CDR3 contains 12 residues. CDR3 sequence reads: CASTIEQGKAFF. The CDR3 DNA sequence: TGTGCCAGCACCATCGAACAGGGGAAAGCTTTCTTT.

This clone was observed once. J is TRBJ1-1 and V is TRBV3-1 (or the pseudogene TRBV3-2); TRBD1 aligns across 8 bases. The CDR3 is 15 amino acids. Per germline, CDR1 LGHDT and CDR2 YNNKEL (reference sequence). The junction had 5 bases not matched to a gene; V was cut back by 0 bases and J by 5 bases. CDR3 sequence (DNA): TGTGCCAGCAGCCAAGATGACGACAGGGGAACTGAAGCTTTCTTT. Amino acids: CASSQDDDRGTEAFF.

V gene TRBV5-1 combines with J gene TRBJ2-7; D not resolved. Germline V lookup: CDR1 SGHRS, CDR2 YFSETQ. Trimming left V 1 base short and J 4 bases short, with 18 bases between. This CDR3 comprises 16 residues. For the CDR3, the DNA is TGCGCCAGCAGCTTGAGCCATCGGGTTGTTCCGTACGAGCAGTACTTC. It yields the protein CASSLSHRVVPYEQYF.

In its sample, this clone was seen once. CDR3 nucleotides: TGTGCCAGCTCACTATGGACAAACACAGATACGCAGTATTTT. It yields the protein CASSLWTNTDTQYF. This chain connects TRBV18 to TRBJ2-3; D may be TRBD1 (5 bases). Trimming removed 4 bases from V and 2 bases from J, with 10 bases in between. Germline-derived CDR1 and CDR2 are KGHSH and LQKENI. The CDR3 consists of 14 residues.

V gene TRBV3-1 (or the pseudogene TRBV3-2) combines with J gene TRBJ1-2; TRBD1 is a possible D gene (6 bases). Germline V gives CDR1 LGHDT, CDR2 YNNKEL (reference sequence). Trimming pared 4 bases from V and 0 bases from J, leaving 12 bases between. This CDR3 contains 15 residues. The CDR3 region has the DNA TGTGCCAGCAGCCTCCGGGACATAGCTAACTATGGCTACACCTTC. This gives the protein CASSLRDIANYGYTF.

CDR3 sequence (DNA): TGTGCCAGTAGTATAGGGGTCACGACTGCAACTAATGAAAAACTGTTTTTT. This sequence encodes CASSIGVTTATNEKLFF. J is TRBJ1-4 and V is TRBV19; D ambiguous. This CDR3 has 17 residues. Looked up from germline, CDR1 is LNHDA and CDR2 is SQIVND (reference sequence). V dropped 1 base and J dropped 0 bases, with 12 bases sitting between them.

J is TRBJ1-1 and V is TRBV27, with D perhaps matching TRBD1 (6 bases). Deletions cut 5 bases from V and 3 bases from J, with 16 bases between. This CDR3 has 15 amino acids. Germline CDR1 and CDR2: MNHEY and SMNVEV (reference sequence). This chain's CDR3 is CASSPITGRDTEAFF. The DNA for the CDR3 is TGTGCCAGCAGTCCTATTACAGGGAGGGACACTGAAGCTTTCTTT.

The chain employs TRBV4-3 and TRBJ2-7; 7 bases match TRBD1. Trimming at V came to 1 base and at J to 1 base, leaving 7 bases not matched to a gene. CDR3 size: 16 residues. Germline assignment: CDR1 LGHNA and CDR2 YSLEER. Here the CDR3 DNA reads TGCGCCAGCAGCCAAGTGGTCTGGGGACAGTCCTACGAGCAGTACTTC. This gives the protein CASSQVVWGQSYEQYF.

The chain is built from TRBV7-2 and TRBJ1-2; D is uncertain. Trimming removed 3 bases from V and 0 bases from J, with 8 bases in between. Looked up from germline, CDR1 is SGHTA and CDR2 is FQGNSA. The CDR3 totals 14 residues. As DNA, the CDR3 is TGTGCCAGCAGCTTCCAGGCGACTAACTATGGCTACACCTTC. Residues: CASSFQATNYGYTF. Full variable domain (missing parts from reference TRBV7-2 and TRBJ1-2): GAGVSQSPSNKVTEKGKDVELRCDPISGHTALYWYRQSLGQGLEFLIYFQGNSAPDKSGLPSDRFSAERTGGSVSTLTIQRTQQEDSAVYLCASSFQATNYGYTFGSGTRLTVV.

This chain uses TRBV23-1 with TRBJ2-7; tentative D call: TRBD2 (5 bases). TRBV23-1 carries the ORF label, with uncertain function. This CDR3 region has 13 residues. V lost 3 bases to trimming and J lost 2 bases, with 8 bases between them. CDR3 bases: TGCGCCAGCAGTCAGGAGGTCACCTACGAGCAGTACTTC. This codes for CASSQEVTYEQYF.

The V and J genes are TRBV28 and TRBJ2-4; 7 nucleotides line up with TRBD1. Germline trimming cut 4 bases from V and 0 bases from J; bases unmatched to any gene: 12. From germline, CDR1 is MDHEN and CDR2 SYDVKM. The CDR3 has 18 amino acids. CDR3 nucleotide sequence: TGTGCCAGCAGTTCCTATCGGGACAGCTTACTAGCCAAAAACATTCAGTACTTC. Translated, it gives CASSSYRDSLLAKNIQYF.

This clone was recorded once. V is TRBV10-3 and J is TRBJ2-2; 7 bases line up with TRBD2. Germline V lookup: CDR1 ENHRY, CDR2 SYGVKD. The trim removed 7 bases at V and 1 base at J, leaving 6 bases unmatched. The CDR3 contains 15 residues. CDR3 amino acids: CAIKVPSGNTGELFF. CDR3 DNA sequence: TGTGCCATCAAGGTCCCTAGCGGGAACACCGGGGAGCTGTTTTTT.

The chain recombines TRBV19 with TRBJ1-2; D perhaps matches TRBD1 (6 bases). The ends were cut back, 8 bases at V and 7 bases at J, with 11 bases in the middle. The CDR3 length is 11 residues. The germline V gene has CDR1 LNHDA and CDR2 SQIVND (reference sequence). This CDR3 is CASLGQTGYTF. CDR3 bases: TGTGCCAGTTTAGGACAGACTGGCTACACCTTC.

This chain connects TRBV5-1 to TRBJ2-1; D perhaps matches TRBD2 (5 bases). This CDR3 spans 14 amino acids. V lost 0 bases and J lost 2, with 6 bases in between. Looked up from germline, CDR1 is SGHRS and CDR2 is YFSETQ. CDR3 DNA: TGCGCCAGCAGCTTGGACGGGGCCTACAATGAGCAGTTCTTC. Amino acid sequence: CASSLDGAYNEQFF. Together with reference TRBV5-1 and TRBJ2-1, the CDR3 gives the full variable domain: KAGVTQTPRYLIKTRGQQVTLSCSPISGHRSVSWYQQTPGQGLQFLFEYFSETQRNKGNFPGRFSGRQFSNSRSEMNVSTLELGDSALYLCASSLDGAYNEQFFGPGTRLTVL.

J is TRBJ2-3 and V is TRBV7-2; no reliable D call. CDR1 SGHTA and CDR2 FQGNSA come from the germline V gene. The CDR3 contains 15 residues. V was clipped by 0 bases and J by 4 bases, with 11 bases between them. The CDR3 here is CASSLARLGADTQYF. The CDR3 DNA reads as TGTGCCAGCAGCTTAGCGCGGCTCGGCGCAGATACGCAGTATTTT.

This chain links TRBV7-6 with TRBJ2-1; 14 positions match TRBD2. J gave up 8 bases and V 6 bases, and 15 bases lay outside the gene matches. Germline V gives CDR1 SGHVS, CDR2 FNYEAQ. There are 18 residues in the CDR3. CDR3 sequence: CASRPGLAGGLQLHEQFF. The CDR3, as DNA: TGTGCCAGCAGACCCGGACTAGCGGGGGGCCTACAGCTGCATGAGCAGTTCTTC.

This clone was detected only once. The chain recombines TRBV29-1 with TRBJ2-3, with 7 bases that match TRBD1. The CDR3 runs 15 residues. Germline V lookup: CDR1 SQVTM, CDR2 ANQGSEA. The ends lost 6 bases at V and 6 bases at J; junction bases unmatched: 15. Written as DNA, the CDR3 is TGCAGCGTCACCGGGACAGTACATTCATACGATACGCAGTATTTT. It is translated as CSVTGTVHSYDTQYF.

The V call is TRBV6-5, the J call TRBJ1-2; 9 bases fit TRBD1. Unmatched junction bases numbered 9, after V lost 7 bases and J lost 6 bases. Germline values: CDR1 MNHEY, CDR2 SVGAGI. The CDR3 length is 14 residues. DNA of the CDR3: TGTGCCAGCATTGTTTGGGGACAGGGTAATGGCTACACCTTC. Translation: CASIVWGQGNGYTF.